This T cell receptor beta chain was obtained from a study of blood T cell repertoires in COVID-19. The CDR3 has 12 residues. Trimming pared 5 bases from V and 1 base from J, leaving 5 bases between. In germline, CDR1 is SGHTA, CDR2 FQGNSA. Methods used by the authors: Nucleated cell number was recorded as an estimate derived from reference gene primer amplification. The data were produced by immunoSEQ multiplex PCR, yet TCRdb's version contains in-frame clones alone and is incomplete. That table furnishes V, J and clone size, whereas the DNA furnished D and trimming. Among more than 70,000 clones listed, approximately 85% were seen once.

The sequence was collected from a man in his 60s with acute or convalescent COVID-19. V and J are TRBV7-2 and TRBJ1-1; D is uncertain. The material sequenced was peripheral blood. DNA of the CDR3: TGTGCCAGCAGCCACGGGAACACTGAAGCTTTCTTT. Amino acids: CASSHGNTEAFF.